This T cell receptor (beta chain) emerged from a study of regulatory T cells in long-lasting Graves disease. This CDR3 region has 16 residues. With 4 bases clipped from V and 8 bases from J, the junction kept 13 bases outside the gene matches. From germline, CDR1 is SGHAT and CDR2 FQNNGV. This clonotype came up many times. The time point here: newly diagnosed GD, antithyroid drugs for less than 3 months. Extracted PBMC RNA gave rise to the TCR library. Those enrolled as patients came out of an endocrinology department in Xi'an, China. Both iRepertoire HTBI primers and Arm-PCR of CDR3 regions were used to build the TCR beta libraries. Using its own MiXCR run on the multiplex PCR reads, TCRdb lists one record per CDR3 protein. This table has roughly 350,000 distinct CDR3 sequences, approximately 16% appearing once. A further study also used this sample, focusing on T cells in Graves' hyperthyroidism and ophthalmopathy.

Sample: peripheral blood mononuclear cells (PBMCs), taken at new diagnosis, from a patient treated with antithyroid drugs. The chain joins TRBV11-2 to TRBJ2-4; 8 bases match TRBD1. The receptor was derived from a man aged 35-49 years with Graves disease. CDR3 residues: CASSSVGQGARHIQYF. For the CDR3, the DNA is TGTGCCAGCAGCTCAGTAGGTCAGGGGGCGAGGCACATTCAGTACTTC. The full variable domain, rest sourced from reference TRBV11-2 and TRBJ2-4, is EAGVAQSPRYKIIEKRQSVAFWCNPISGHATLYWYQQILGQGPKLLIQFQNNGVVDDSQLPKDRFSAERLKGVDSTLKIQPAKLEDSAVYLCASSSVGQGARHIQYFGAGTRLSVL.